The 16 T cell receptor beta chains reported below all come from one sample, sequenced in a study of blood T cell repertoires in COVID-19. Repertoires were generated with immunoSEQ multiplex PCR, while TCRdb's copy carries only in-frame clones and drops some. This table holds 100,000 to 150,000 clones, approximately 88% found once. The sequenced sample consisted of peripheral blood. Source of these receptors: a man aged 45-65 years with acute or convalescent COVID-19.

The V gene is TRBV11-2, the J gene TRBJ1-2; no definite D call. The CDR3 loop spans 15 amino acids. Germline CDR1 and CDR2: SGHAT and FQNNGV. Trimming took off 0 bases at V and 5 bases at J, with 13 bases between the two ends. The CDR3 nucleotides read TGTGCCAGCAGCTTAGATCCCGCAGGCGTTTATGGCTACACCTTC. This sequence encodes CASSLDPAGVYGYTF.

The chain links TRBV7-9 to TRBJ2-7; possibly TRBD1 for D (6 bases). Germline CDR1 and CDR2: SEHNR and FQNEAQ (reference sequence). The length of the CDR3 is 16 residues. V was trimmed by 4 bases and J by 0 bases, leaving 16 bases between them. Here the CDR3 DNA reads TGTGCCAGCAGCTCGTCTGAGACAGGCTTCTCCTACGAGCAGTACTTC. Its protein is CASSSSETGFSYEQYF.

V gene TRBV11-3 combines with J gene TRBJ1-6; D is possibly TRBD1 (5 bases). This CDR3 has 16 amino acids. V dropped 1 base and J dropped 4 bases, with 11 bases sitting between them. CDR1 SGHNT and CDR2 YENEEA come from the germline V gene. CDR3 DNA: TGTGCCAGCAGCTTAGGCGGGACGGGGTATAATTCACCCCTCCACTTT. It specifies CASSLGGTGYNSPLHF.

This chain uses TRBV6-6 with TRBJ2-7; 9 bases map to TRBD1. Germline CDR1 MNHNY, CDR2 SVGAGI (reference sequence). V dropped 3 bases and J dropped 7; count of bases not matched to a gene: 10. There are 15 residues in the CDR3. This CDR3 reads CASSYGTGLIMEQYF. The CDR3 DNA follows: TGTGCCAGCAGTTATGGGACAGGGCTTATTATGGAGCAGTACTTC.

The chain uses TRBV21-1 and TRBJ2-7; the table gives TRBD2 as D, unverified against the DNA. TRBV21-1 is a pseudogene. The CDR3 contains 17 residues. The CDR3 nucleotides read TGTGCCAGCAGCAAAGGGGCTAGCGGGAGGGATGTAATGGTGCAGTACTTC. It encodes CASSKGASGRDVMVQYF.

The chain employs TRBV9 and TRBJ2-2, with D perhaps matching TRBD2 (6 bases). V was pared by 0 bases and J by 5 bases, with 14 bases between. Per the germline V gene, CDR1 is SGDLS and CDR2 is YYNGEE. The CDR3 consists of 16 residues. The CDR3 region has the DNA TGTGCCAGCAGCGTAGATGAGGGAGGAGGTACCGGGGAGCTGTTTTTT. Encoded protein: CASSVDEGGGTGELFF.

The chain employs TRBV9 and TRBJ1-4, with D possibly matching TRBD1 (6 bases). Germline V gene data show CDR1 as SGDLS and CDR2 as YYNGEE. This CDR3 spans 15 amino acids. Trimming removed 4 bases at V and 3 bases at J, with 13 bases between. CDR3 in amino acids: CASSRAGTPNEKLFF. DNA for the CDR3: TGTGCCAGCAGCAGGGCCGGGACACCTAATGAAAAACTGTTTTTT.

This chain uses TRBV24-1 with TRBJ1-2; 11 nucleotides align to TRBD1. With 3 bases clipped from V and 4 bases from J, the junction kept 3 bases outside the gene matches. The CDR3 loop spans 15 amino acids. Germline V gene sequence: CDR1 KGHDR, CDR2 SFDVKD. CDR3 sequence: CATSDRDRGSYGYTF. CDR3 DNA sequence: TGTGCCACCAGTGATCGGGACAGGGGGTCCTATGGCTACACCTTC.

Only a few counts were recorded for this clone. The J gene is TRBJ1-2, the V gene TRBV5-8; weak D call: TRBD1 (6 bases). The CDR3 is made up of 18 amino acids. Germline loops: CDR1 SGHTS, CDR2 YDEGEE. Between the trimmed V and J ends, which lost 0 bases and 0 bases, there was a span of 18 bases. CDR3: CASSLDGGAGFTNYGYTF. As DNA, the CDR3 is TGTGCCAGCAGCTTGGACGGGGGGGCCGGGTTTACTAACTATGGCTACACCTTC.

The V call is TRBV29-1, the J call TRBJ2-5; D may be TRBD2 (7 bases). Germline CDR1 SQVTM, CDR2 ANQGSEA. V was trimmed by 3 bases and J by 2 bases, leaving 13 bases between them. The CDR3 is 14 residues long. CDR3 in amino acids: CSVELADSQETQYF. The CDR3, as DNA: TGCAGCGTTGAGCTAGCGGACAGTCAAGAGACCCAGTACTTC.

The CDR3 region is CASSFSSGVISYEQYF. CDR3 bases: TGTGCCAGCAGTTTTTCGTCGGGGGTGATATCCTACGAGCAGTACTTC. The V and J genes are TRBV27 and TRBJ2-7, with D perhaps TRBD2 (6 bases). The germline gives CDR1 MNHEY, CDR2 SMNVEV (reference sequence). Trimming left V 3 bases short and J 1 base short, with 16 bases between. This CDR3 is 16 amino acids long.

This clone was recorded a few times. CDR3 sequence reads: CASSLMVPGEAFF. The CDR3 region has the DNA TGTGCCAGCAGCTTAATGGTGCCGGGTGAAGCTTTCTTT. This chain connects TRBV7-9 to TRBJ1-1; D call uncertain. V was cut by 2 bases and J by 7 bases, with 11 bases left in between. This CDR3 has 13 amino acids. Germline-derived CDR1 and CDR2 are SEHNR and FQNEAQ (reference sequence). Complete variable domain (other parts from reference TRBV7-9 and TRBJ1-1): DTGVSQNPRHKITKRGQNVTFRCDPISEHNRLYWYRQTLGQGPEFLTYFQNEAQLEKSRLLSDRFSAERPKGSFSTLEIQRTEQGDSAMYLCASSLMVPGEAFFGQGTRLTVV.

The table lists this clone with a few counts. The chain couples TRBV24-1 to TRBJ1-2; 7 nucleotides align to TRBD1. J lost 4 bases, V lost 5 bases, and 6 bases had no gene match. CDR3 length equals 14 residues. Germline loops: CDR1 KGHDR, CDR2 SFDVKD. This CDR3 is CATSGGTDVYGYTF. The CDR3 DNA follows: TGTGCCACCAGTGGTGGGACAGATGTCTATGGCTACACCTTC.

The chain recombines TRBV30 with TRBJ1-3, with D uncertain. CDR3 length: 12 residues. Germline V gene data show CDR1 as GTSNPN and CDR2 as SVGIG (reference sequence). Trimming cost V 6 bases and J 4 bases, with 10 bases left between them. The CDR3 nucleotides read TGTGCCTGCAGTTTGACAGGAAACACCATATATTTT. It yields the protein CACSLTGNTIYF.

The chain combines TRBV19 with TRBJ2-7; 10 nucleotides agree with TRBD1. The CDR3 covers 13 residues. Germline values: CDR1 LNHDA, CDR2 SQIVND (reference sequence). With 5 bases clipped from V and 5 bases from J, the junction kept 3 bases outside the gene matches. The chain's CDR3 is CASSPGTGDEQYF. CDR3 nucleotide sequence: TGTGCCAGTAGTCCCGGGACAGGGGACGAGCAGTACTTC.

V gene TRBV15 combines with J gene TRBJ2-1; 7 bases map to TRBD2. The ends lost 6 bases at V and 6 bases at J; junction bases unmatched: 11. CDR3 size: 15 residues. Germline V gene lookup returns CDR1 LNHNV and CDR2 YYDKDF (reference sequence). CDR3 coding DNA: TGTGCCACCAGGGTGCGCGGGAGTGAGCCCAATGAGCAGTTCTTC. Amino acid sequence: CATRVRGSEPNEQFF.